This T cell receptor (beta chain) was sequenced for a study of cytomegalovirus exposure and HLA in healthy donors. Study-wide results and caveats: Most TCR sequences were seen very rarely across donors, but some public TCRs occurred in many. Reports indicated that the classifier achieved high specificity and sensitivity in diagnosing cytomegalovirus status.

This clone showed up just once. Its antigen is as yet unknown. Germline V gene data show CDR1 as SGHVS and CDR2 as FQNEAQ. V lost 5 bases and J lost 6; bases outside the gene matches: 8. The CDR3 loop spans 14 amino acids. Profiling relied on immunoSEQ multiplex PCR, and the TCRdb table lists in-frame clones only, not all of them. The sample records about 120,000 clones, more than 75% being singletons. Sample: PBMCs. This TCR was recovered from a woman under 40 in good health and CMV-seronegative. V usage is TRBV7-8 and J usage is TRBJ1-2; the match to TRBD1 covers 8 bases. The CDR3 sequence: CASSRGQGIDGYTF. CDR3 coding DNA: TGTGCCAGCAGCCGAGGACAGGGAATCGATGGCTACACCTTC. Full variable domain (remainder filled in from reference TRBV7-8 and TRBJ1-2): GAGVSQSPRYKVAKRGQDVALRCDPISGHVSLFWYQQALGQGPEFLTYFQNEAQLDKSGLPSDRFFAERPEGSVSTLKIQRTQQEDSAVYLCASSRGQGIDGYTFGSGTRLTVV.